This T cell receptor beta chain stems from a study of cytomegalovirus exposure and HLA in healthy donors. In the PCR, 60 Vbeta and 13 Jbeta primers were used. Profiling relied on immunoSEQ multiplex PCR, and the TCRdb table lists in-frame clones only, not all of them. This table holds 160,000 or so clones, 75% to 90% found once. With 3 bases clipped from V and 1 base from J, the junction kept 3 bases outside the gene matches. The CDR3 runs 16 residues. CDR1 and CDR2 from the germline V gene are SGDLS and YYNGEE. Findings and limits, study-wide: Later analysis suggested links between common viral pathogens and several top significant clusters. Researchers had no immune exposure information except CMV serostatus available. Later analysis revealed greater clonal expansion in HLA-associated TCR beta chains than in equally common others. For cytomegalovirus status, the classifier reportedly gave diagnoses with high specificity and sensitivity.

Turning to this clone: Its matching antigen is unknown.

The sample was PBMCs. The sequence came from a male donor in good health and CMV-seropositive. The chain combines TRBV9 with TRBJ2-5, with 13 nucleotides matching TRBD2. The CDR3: CASSAGLAGVQETQYF. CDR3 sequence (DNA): TGTGCCAGCAGCGCCGGACTAGCGGGGGTCCAAGAGACCCAGTACTTC.